The 30 T cell receptor beta chains below come from one sample, sequenced in a study of CD8 T cells in Susac syndrome. The RNA input was about 0.5 to 1 ug, and it was reverse transcribed with random hexamers. From the immunoSEQ multiplex PCR reads, TCRdb called clonotypes with MiXCR, one entry per CDR3 protein. The sample contains approximately 190,000 distinct CDR3 sequences, about 93% of which appear only once. Input material: CD4+ T cells from PBMCs. The receptors were sampled from a human donor in good health.

V and J are TRBV6-6 and TRBJ1-5, with TRBD1 matching over 7 bases. The trim removed 8 bases at V and 2 bases at J, leaving 6 bases unmatched. The CDR3 runs 14 residues. Per the germline V gene, CDR1 is MNHNY and CDR2 is SVGAGI (reference sequence). The CDR3 region is CASGPGGGNQPQHF. Here the CDR3 DNA reads TGTGCCAGCGGCCCAGGGGGAGGCAATCAGCCCCAGCATTTT.

J is TRBJ1-2 and V is TRBV10-3; maybe TRBD1 (6 bases). The CDR3 runs to 13 residues. V was pared by 7 bases and J by 2 bases, with 11 bases between. Per the germline V gene, CDR1 is ENHRY and CDR2 is SYGVKD. CDR3 nucleotides: TGTGCCATCACCCCGGGACAAAACTATGGCTACACCTTC. Encoded protein: CAITPGQNYGYTF.

This chain links TRBV9 with TRBJ1-6; TRBD1 agrees at 8 bases. Germline V gives CDR1 SGDLS, CDR2 YYNGEE. The J segment lost 13 bases and the V segment lost 4 bases, leaving 7 bases of the junction unmatched. The CDR3 length is 13 residues. CDR3 protein: CASSPRQGTPLHF. Written as DNA, the CDR3 is TGTGCCAGCAGCCCCAGACAGGGGACTCCCCTCCACTTT.

The chain links TRBV10-3 to TRBJ1-2, with TRBD1 as a possible D gene (6 bases). The germline CDR1 and CDR2 sequences are ENHRY and SYGVKD. The CDR3 contains 13 residues. Trimming removed 5 bases at V and 3 bases at J, with 10 bases between. CDR3 in amino acids: CAISRTEDYGYTF. CDR3 nucleotide sequence: TGTGCCATCAGTAGGACAGAAGACTATGGCTACACCTTC.

This clonotype was detected only a few times. V and J are TRBV3-1 and TRBJ2-7, with D perhaps matching TRBD1 (5 bases). This CDR3 is built from 13 residues. V lost 2 bases to trimming and J lost 1 base, with 6 bases between them. CDR1 is LGHDT and CDR2 is YNNKEL in the germline V gene (reference sequence). CDR3 coding DNA: TGTGCCAGCAGCCAATCAGGGTCCTACGAGCAGTACTTC. This gives the protein CASSQSGSYEQYF.

This chain connects TRBV7-2 to TRBJ2-3; TRBD2 is a possible D gene (6 bases). Germline values: CDR1 SGHTA, CDR2 FQGNSA. Trimming removed 1 base at V and 6 bases at J, with 11 bases between. The CDR3 extends over 14 amino acids. The CDR3 nucleotides are TGTGCCAGCAGCTTAGATTGGGGGAGGGATACGCAGTATTTT. It yields the protein CASSLDWGRDTQYF. The whole variable domain, filled in from reference TRBV7-2 and TRBJ2-3, reads GAGVSQSPSNKVTEKGKDVELRCDPISGHTALYWYRQSLGQGLEFLIYFQGNSAPDKSGLPSDRFSAERTGGSVSTLTIQRTQQEDSAVYLCASSLDWGRDTQYFGPGTRLTVL.

The chain recombines TRBV28 with TRBJ2-7, with no clear D. There are 13 residues in the CDR3. CDR1 and CDR2 (germline): MDHEN, SYDVKM. V was cut by 6 bases and J by 0 bases, with 9 bases left in between. The CDR3 DNA reads TGTGCCAGCAGCGGATTCAGCTCCTACGAGCAGTACGTC. Protein: CASSGFSSYEQYV.

The chain combines TRBV7-2 with TRBJ1-1; D is ambiguous. The CDR3 covers 14 residues. The germline gives CDR1 SGHTA, CDR2 FQGNSA. Trimming stripped 1 base from V and 1 base from J, with 7 bases between. The CDR3 is CASSLVWGNTEAFF. CDR3 coding DNA: TGTGCCAGCAGCTTAGTGTGGGGGAACACTGAAGCTTTCTTT. Drawing the rest from reference TRBV7-2 and TRBJ1-1, the complete variable domain is GAGVSQSPSNKVTEKGKDVELRCDPISGHTALYWYRQSLGQGLEFLIYFQGNSAPDKSGLPSDRFSAERTGGSVSTLTIQRTQQEDSAVYLCASSLVWGNTEAFFGQGTRLTVV.

The rearrangement joins TRBV4-1 to TRBJ1-6, with D unresolved. Germline assignment: CDR1 MGHRA and CDR2 YSYEKL. Trimming took 1 base from V and 0 from J, leaving 10 bases between them. CDR3 size: 17 residues. Written as DNA, the CDR3 is TGCGCCAGCAGCCAAGGGTTCCGGAGCTCCTATAATTCACCCCTCCACTTT. It yields the protein CASSQGFRSSYNSPLHF.

The gene calls are TRBV7-8 and TRBJ2-3, with D tentatively TRBD2 (5 bases). Trimming removed 1 base from V and 0 bases from J, with 8 bases in between. Germline V gene lookup returns CDR1 SGHVS and CDR2 FQNEAQ. CDR3 size: 15 residues. Here the CDR3 DNA reads TGTGCCAGCAGCTTAGGGCGGGCAAGCACAGATACGCAGTATTTT. The encoded protein is CASSLGRASTDTQYF. Full variable domain (rest looked up from reference TRBV7-8 and TRBJ2-3): GAGVSQSPRYKVAKRGQDVALRCDPISGHVSLFWYQQALGQGPEFLTYFQNEAQLDKSGLPSDRFFAERPEGSVSTLKIQRTQQEDSAVYLCASSLGRASTDTQYFGPGTRLTVL.

The chain recombines TRBV2 with TRBJ1-2, with a tentative D call TRBD1 (6 bases). This CDR3 is 13 amino acids long. The V end lost 3 bases, the J end lost 10 bases, and 15 bases lay between the germline ends. From germline, CDR1 is SNHLY and CDR2 FYNNEI. CDR3 region: CASSEGTLAAYTF. The CDR3 DNA reads as TGTGCCAGCAGTGAGGGGACACTTGCCGCCTACACCTTC.

This clonotype was recorded only once. The chain carries TRBV20-1 and TRBJ1-5, with a possible D match to TRBD1 (6 bases). CDR3 length: 14 amino acids. V was clipped by 3 bases and J by 4 bases, with 13 bases between them. The germline V gene encodes CDR1 DFQATT and CDR2 SNEGSKA (reference sequence). CDR3 sequence (DNA): TGCAGTGCTAGCCCCGGGACAAAAAATCAGCCCCAGCATTTT. Amino acids: CSASPGTKNQPQHF.

The genes are TRBV5-1 and TRBJ1-5; D not certain. CDR3 length equals 15 residues. V lost 4 bases and J lost 0, with 11 bases in between. CDR1 and CDR2 (germline): SGHRS, YFSETQ. CDR3 sequence reads: CASSLDNNSNQPQHF. CDR3 nucleotides: TGCGCCAGCAGCCTTGATAACAATAGCAATCAGCCCCAGCATTTT. Full variable domain (remainder filled in from reference TRBV5-1 and TRBJ1-5): KAGVTQTPRYLIKTRGQQVTLSCSPISGHRSVSWYQQTPGQGLQFLFEYFSETQRNKGNFPGRFSGRQFSNSRSEMNVSTLELGDSALYLCASSLDNNSNQPQHFGDGTRLSIL.

The rearrangement joins TRBV25-1 to TRBJ1-2; no definite D call. Germline CDR1 reads MGHDK; CDR2 reads SYGVNS. The CDR3 spans 14 residues. Trimming left V 1 base short and J 5 bases short, with 11 bases between. CDR3 in amino acids: CASSESGLLYGYTF. DNA of the CDR3: TGTGCCAGCAGTGAATCCGGACTGCTTTATGGCTACACCTTC.

The chain employs TRBV30 and TRBJ1-1; D not certain. The V end was cut by 3 bases, the J end by 4 bases, with 3 bases between. The CDR3 totals 10 residues. Germline V gene data show CDR1 as GTSNPN and CDR2 as SVGIG (reference sequence). The CDR3 nucleotides are TGTGCCTGGAGGGGCACTGAAGCTTTCTTT. This sequence encodes CAWRGTEAFF.

V and J are TRBV6-6 and TRBJ1-1; D unresolved. V was clipped by 6 bases and J by 0 bases, with 11 bases between them. The CDR3 extends over 14 amino acids. CDR1 is MNHNY and CDR2 is SVGAGI in the germline V gene (reference sequence). Here the CDR3 reads CASSSGLMNTEAFF. CDR3 nucleotides: TGTGCCAGCAGCTCAGGACTGATGAACACTGAAGCTTTCTTT.

V gene TRBV28 combines with J gene TRBJ1-5, with 8 bases matching TRBD1. V shed 1 base and J 6 bases; nucleotides not matched to a gene: 5. Germline loops: CDR1 MDHEN, CDR2 SYDVKM. This CDR3 comprises 15 residues. The CDR3 reads CASSLSRGLGQPQHF. DNA for the CDR3: TGTGCCAGCAGTTTATCCAGGGGGCTGGGTCAGCCCCAGCATTTT.

The chain links TRBV9 to TRBJ1-1; no definite D call. CDR1 and CDR2 (germline): SGDLS, YYNGEE. The CDR3 extends over 15 amino acids. Deletions cut 0 bases from V and 1 base from J, with 10 bases between. DNA for the CDR3: TGTGCCAGCAGCGTAGGGCCAGAGGGGAACACTGAAGCTTTCTTT. Protein product: CASSVGPEGNTEAFF. The variable domain in full, with the rest retrieved from reference TRBV9 and TRBJ1-1, is DSGVTQTPKHLITATGQRVTLRCSPRSGDLSVYWYQQSLDQGLQFLIQYYNGEERAKGNILERFSAQQFPDLHSELNLSSLELGDSALYFCASSVGPEGNTEAFFGQGTRLTVV.

This chain uses TRBV6-7 with TRBJ2-7; D call uncertain. TRBV6-7 is placed among ORFs of uncertain function. This CDR3 is built from 13 residues. The ends were cut back, 7 bases at V and 7 bases at J, with 17 bases in the middle. The CDR3 coding sequence is TGTGCCAGCAAAAACCCCCTGTGCTTTGAGCAGTACGTC. Protein: CASKNPLCFEQYV.

The gene calls are TRBV28 and TRBJ1-2; D remains unclear. Looked up from germline, CDR1 is MDHEN and CDR2 is SYDVKM. The CDR3 consists of 13 residues. Trimming shortened V by 3 bases and J by 6 bases, and 11 bases separated the two germline ends. The CDR3 DNA reads as TGTGCCAGCAGTTTCGATCAGGAGGATGGCTACACCTTC. Translation: CASSFDQEDGYTF.

The genes are TRBV5-1 and TRBJ1-5, with a weak D call TRBD1 (5 bases). This CDR3 has 14 amino acids. Trimming cost V 1 base and J 7 bases, with 12 bases left between them. Germline CDR1 reads SGHRS; CDR2 reads YFSETQ. CDR3 bases: TGCGCCAGCAGCTTGCTCCCGACAGAACAGCCCCAGCATTTT. Encoded protein: CASSLLPTEQPQHF.

J is TRBJ2-7 and V is TRBV6-2 or TRBV6-3; 8 bases align to TRBD2. After removal of 0 bases from V and 4 bases from J, the junction contained 8 bases not matched to a gene. Germline lookup yields CDR1 MNHEY and CDR2 SVGEGT. The CDR3 length is 16 residues. The chain's CDR3 is CASSYSGRGGDYEQYV. DNA of the CDR3: TGTGCCAGCAGTTACTCGGGACGGGGGGGCGATTACGAGCAGTACGTC.

V gene TRBV18 combines with J gene TRBJ2-3; no clear D. The CDR3 is 12 residues long. Germline lookup yields CDR1 KGHSH and CDR2 LQKENI. Trimming cost V 1 base and J 3 bases, with 2 bases left between them. The CDR3 sequence is CASSPQTDTQYF. The CDR3 nucleotides read TGTGCCAGCTCACCACAAACAGATACGCAGTATTTT.

V gene TRBV7-9 combines with J gene TRBJ1-5; 9 nucleotides match TRBD1. V dropped 1 base and J dropped 4; count of bases not matched to a gene: 8. This CDR3 contains 17 residues. Germline values: CDR1 SEHNR, CDR2 FQNEAQ (reference sequence). CDR3 DNA sequence: TGTGCCAGCAGCTTAGGGGGGGGACAGGGTAGAAATCAGCCCCAGCATTTT. It specifies CASSLGGGQGRNQPQHF.

V is TRBV5-4 and J is TRBJ1-1; no reliable D call. Trimming took 3 bases from V and 0 from J, leaving 9 bases between them. Germline assignment: CDR1 SGHNT and CDR2 YYREEE (reference sequence). CDR3 length: 14 amino acids. CDR3 in amino acids: CASSSQKMNTEAFF. For the CDR3, the DNA is TGTGCCAGCAGCTCTCAGAAAATGAACACTGAAGCTTTCTTT.

This chain joins TRBV5-1 and TRBJ2-7; 10 bases agree with TRBD1. With V trimmed by 1 base and J by 4 bases, 8 bases remained unmatched. Germline CDR1 is SGHRS and CDR2 is YFSETQ. This CDR3 has 16 amino acids. The CDR3 sequence: CASSLYRDRGSYEQYF. The CDR3 DNA reads as TGCGCCAGCAGCTTGTACCGGGACAGGGGATCGTACGAGCAGTACTTC.

The J gene is TRBJ1-2, the V gene TRBV7-9; D remains unclear. CDR1 SEHNR and CDR2 FQNEAQ come from the germline V gene (reference sequence). V shed 5 bases and J shed 2 bases, with 12 bases lying between them. The CDR3 extends over 14 amino acids. CDR3 residues: CASSLLEANYGYTF. The CDR3 region has the DNA TGTGCCAGCAGCCTCCTAGAAGCCAACTATGGCTACACCTTC.

The chain combines TRBV3-1 with TRBJ1-2, with D perhaps TRBD1 (6 bases). V lost 8 bases and J 8 bases, leaving 15 bases between the germline ends. The germline CDR1 and CDR2 sequences are LGHDT and YNNKEL (reference sequence). This CDR3 region has 12 residues. CDR3 amino acids: CASAQGNLGYTF. CDR3 nucleotides: TGTGCCAGCGCCCAGGGGAATTTGGGCTACACCTTC.

This rearrangement joins TRBV13 to TRBJ2-1; D is possibly TRBD1 or TRBD2 (7 bases each). The ends were cut back, 0 bases at V and 5 bases at J, with 14 bases in the middle. This CDR3 spans 16 amino acids. The germline V gene has CDR1 PRHDT and CDR2 FYEKMQ (reference sequence). The DNA of the CDR3 is TGTGCCAGCAGCTTAGGCCGGCCAGGGGGGGACAATGAGCAGTTCTTC. Protein sequence: CASSLGRPGGDNEQFF.

This chain uses TRBV7-9 with TRBJ1-2; 7 nucleotides match TRBD1. The germline V gene has CDR1 SEHNR and CDR2 FQNEAQ (reference sequence). Trimming cost V 6 bases and J 4 bases; bases outside gene matches: 11. The CDR3 is 15 residues long. CDR3 nucleotides: TGTGCCAGCAGGAGCACCGGACAGGTTCGCTATGGCTACACCTTC. Its protein is CASRSTGQVRYGYTF.